The 10 T cell receptor beta chains reported below all come from one sample, sequenced in a study of cytomegalovirus exposure and HLA in healthy donors. In the PCR, 60 Vbeta and 13 Jbeta primers were used. Measured with immunoSEQ multiplex PCR; TCRdb has only the in-frame clones, and not every one. Among under 200,000 clones, 70% to 80% were seen once, and the ten largest hold roughly 4.2%. Sequenced: PBMCs. These receptors all come from a man aged 35-49 years in good health and CMV-seronegative.

This chain uses TRBV5-6 with TRBJ2-2, with 8 bases lining up with TRBD2. This CDR3 region has 17 residues. The germline gives CDR1 SGHDT, CDR2 YYEEEE. The J segment lost 7 bases and the V segment lost 4 bases, leaving 15 bases of the junction unmatched. CDR3 region: CASSPLGSRGGLGELFF. CDR3 coding DNA: TGTGCCAGCAGCCCCCTAGGGAGTCGGGGGGGCCTCGGGGAGCTGTTTTTT.

This rearrangement joins TRBV7-8 to TRBJ1-6; TRBD1 might be the D (5 bases). The CDR3 consists of 14 residues. CDR1 and CDR2 (germline): SGHVS, FQNEAQ. V lost 5 bases and J lost 4, with 9 bases in between. CDR3 region: CASSTTDYNSPLHF. CDR3 nucleotide sequence: TGTGCCAGCAGCACGACAGATTATAATTCACCCCTCCACTTT.

V gene TRBV6-1 combines with J gene TRBJ2-1; 9 bases line up with TRBD2. Per the germline V gene, CDR1 is MNHNS and CDR2 is SASEGT. The ends lost 6 bases at V and 6 bases at J; junction bases unmatched: 9. This CDR3 spans 15 amino acids. The CDR3 DNA reads as TGTGCCAGCAGGGGACTAGCTAATAGATTCAATGAGCAGTTCTTC. This codes for CASRGLANRFNEQFF.

This chain uses TRBV12-5 with TRBJ2-4; possibly TRBD2 for D (6 bases). Trimming took 1 base from V and 0 from J, leaving 13 bases between them. This CDR3 contains 17 residues. Germline CDR1 is LGHNT and CDR2 is FRNRAP. CDR3: CASGLARESLAKNIQYF. The CDR3 region has the DNA TGTGCTAGTGGTTTGGCCCGGGAGTCACTAGCCAAAAACATTCAGTACTTC.

The chain couples TRBV5-4 to TRBJ2-7; TRBD2 matches 9 bases. The CDR3 covers 15 residues. V gave up 4 bases and J gave up 1 base; unmatched junction bases: 6. Germline-derived CDR1 and CDR2 are SGHNT and YYREEE (reference sequence). CDR3 DNA sequence: TGTGCCAGCAGCATCGGACTAGCGACGTCCTACGAGCAGTACTTC. It encodes CASSIGLATSYEQYF.

The rearrangement joins TRBV27 to TRBJ1-1; a weak D match, TRBD1 (5 bases). Between the trimmed V and J ends, which lost 3 bases and 2 bases, there was a span of 13 bases. The CDR3 sequence is 15 residues long. Germline CDR1 is MNHEY and CDR2 is SMNVEV (reference sequence). This chain's CDR3 is CASSFAPGINTEAFF. The CDR3 DNA reads as TGTGCCAGCAGTTTTGCTCCAGGGATAAACACTGAAGCTTTCTTT.

This clone occurred a few times. The V and J genes are TRBV6-6 and TRBJ2-5; no reliable D call. The germline gives CDR1 MNHNY, CDR2 SVGAGI (reference sequence). V was clipped by 8 bases and J by 7 bases, with 14 bases between them. The CDR3 runs 12 residues. The CDR3 DNA reads as TGTGCCAGCGGTCGGAGCGTGGGGACCCAGTACTTC. It is translated as CASGRSVGTQYF.

The chain employs TRBV10-3 and TRBJ1-6; TRBD1 aligns across 7 bases. V shed 6 bases, J shed 9 bases, and the junction held 11 bases outside the gene matches. In germline, CDR1 is ENHRY, CDR2 SYGVKD. This CDR3 is built from 15 residues. CDR3 loop: CAISDRQGWGSPLHF. The CDR3 DNA reads TGTGCCATCAGCGACAGACAGGGTTGGGGTTCACCCCTCCACTTT.

V gene TRBV6-6 combines with J gene TRBJ2-2; D unresolved. This CDR3 comprises 14 residues. Germline loops: CDR1 MNHNY, CDR2 SVGAGI (reference sequence). V dropped 7 bases and J dropped 9 bases, with 18 bases sitting between them. The CDR3 loop reads CASIPYVEPRELFF. The CDR3 bases are TGTGCCAGCATTCCTTACGTTGAGCCCAGGGAGCTGTTTTTT.

J is TRBJ2-7 and V is TRBV5-1, with TRBD2 identical over 7 bases. CDR1 SGHRS and CDR2 YFSETQ come from the germline V gene. This CDR3 has 15 amino acids. V dropped 2 bases and J dropped 0; count of bases not matched to a gene: 5. CDR3 protein: CASSFVGGSSYEQYF. The CDR3 coding sequence is TGCGCCAGCAGCTTTGTCGGGGGGTCCTCCTACGAGCAGTACTTC.